What follows are 30 T cell receptor beta chains derived from one specimen sequenced in a study of blood T cell repertoires in COVID-19. Some clones are missing from TCRdb's copy, which holds only in-frame ones; the method was immunoSEQ multiplex PCR. The repertoire holds 80,000 to 100,000 clones, with about 80% as singletons. The sequenced sample was peripheral blood. These receptors came from a man aged 65 to 79 with acute or convalescent COVID-19.

This clone was recorded only once. The genes are TRBV4-3 and TRBJ2-3, with 15 positions matching TRBD2. Germline V gene data show CDR1 as LGHNA and CDR2 as YSLEER. This CDR3 spans 20 amino acids. Trimming removed 2 bases from V and 1 base from J; junction bases left unmatched: 10. The CDR3, as DNA: TGCGCCAGCAGCCAAACGCTTGGGACTAGCGGGAGGTCGGGCACAGATACGCAGTATTTT. As protein: CASSQTLGTSGRSGTDTQYF.

This clone showed up just once. The chain has TRBV5-6 and TRBJ2-7; TRBD1 matches 7 bases. V trimming: 2 bases; J trimming: 6 bases; junction bases outside the gene matches: 8. This CDR3 is 14 amino acids long. Per germline, CDR1 SGHDT and CDR2 YYEEEE. The CDR3 region is CASSLVQGPLEQYF. CDR3 DNA sequence: TGTGCCAGCAGCTTAGTACAGGGGCCTCTCGAGCAGTACTTC.

There are a few counts of this clone. V is TRBV5-4 and J is TRBJ2-1, with 10 nucleotides matching TRBD2. This CDR3 spans 14 amino acids. Trimming took 3 bases from V and 6 from J; bases not matched to a gene: 3. Per germline, CDR1 SGHNT and CDR2 YYREEE (reference sequence). The CDR3 protein is CASSSRLAGNEQFF. The CDR3 DNA sequence: TGTGCCAGCAGCTCAAGACTAGCGGGCAATGAGCAGTTCTTC.

The V gene is TRBV6-5, the J gene TRBJ2-7; a weak D match, TRBD1 (6 bases). There are 12 residues in the CDR3. Per germline, CDR1 MNHEY and CDR2 SVGAGI. The V end lost 5 bases, the J end lost 6 bases, and 11 bases lay between the germline ends. The CDR3 DNA follows: TGTGCCAGCAGTCACACAGGGTTCGAGCAGTACTTC. Its protein is CASSHTGFEQYF.

V usage is TRBV28 and J usage is TRBJ2-7; 9 nucleotides agree with TRBD1. This CDR3 region has 14 residues. Germline V CDR1 and CDR2: MDHEN, SYDVKM. The V and J ends lost 4 bases and 12 bases, in that order; junction bases with no gene match: 13. For the CDR3, the DNA is TGTGCCAGCAGTTCGGTTAGGGACAGGGAATATCTGTACTTC. Translation gives CASSSVRDREYLYF.

This clone showed up just a few times. The rearrangement links TRBV19 to TRBJ2-7; 7 nucleotides match TRBD1. Germline CDR1 reads LNHDA; CDR2 reads SQIVND (reference sequence). V gave up 10 bases and J gave up 2 bases; unmatched junction bases: 5. The CDR3 is 12 amino acids. The CDR3 DNA reads as TGTGCCACCTCAGACAGGGCCTACGAGCAGTACTTC. Its protein product is CATSDRAYEQYF.

The chain is built from TRBV4-1 and TRBJ2-3, with D unresolved. Trimming took 1 base from V and 0 from J, leaving 5 bases between them. Per germline, CDR1 MGHRA and CDR2 YSYEKL. The CDR3 loop spans 14 amino acids. In DNA, the CDR3 is TGCGCCAGCAGCCAAGCGGAGAGCACAGATACGCAGTATTTT. Translated: CASSQAESTDTQYF.

CDR3 residues: CASSVGLQGRETQYF. The DNA of the CDR3 is TGTGCCAGCAGCGTAGGATTGCAGGGGCGAGAGACCCAGTACTTC. The chain joins TRBV9 to TRBJ2-5; TRBD1 might be the D (6 bases). Trimming took off 0 bases at V and 4 bases at J, with 13 bases between the two ends. The CDR3 runs to 15 residues. From germline, CDR1 is SGDLS and CDR2 YYNGEE.

The chain uses TRBV3-1 (or the pseudogene TRBV3-2) and TRBJ2-7; TRBD2 matches at 9 bases. Germline-derived CDR1 and CDR2 are LGHDT and YNNKEL (reference sequence). This CDR3 comprises 16 residues. J gave up 5 bases and V 4 bases, and 12 bases lay outside the gene matches. CDR3 protein: CASSPRGGRAVHEQYF. The CDR3 nucleotides are TGTGCCAGCAGCCCCCGAGGCGGGAGGGCCGTCCACGAGCAGTACTTC.

The chain joins TRBV30 to TRBJ1-6; 7 bases line up with TRBD1. Germline-derived CDR1 and CDR2 are GTSNPN and SVGIG (reference sequence). The CDR3 sequence is 18 residues long. V lost 3 bases and J lost 11; bases outside the gene matches: 22. CDR3 residues: CAWSLIRSTTGKKAPLHF. As DNA, the CDR3 is TGTGCCTGGAGCCTAATACGTTCCACGACAGGGAAAAAGGCACCCCTCCACTTT.

The J gene is TRBJ2-3, the V gene TRBV5-4; 9 bases are a match to TRBD2. Germline CDR1 is SGHNT and CDR2 is YYREEE (reference sequence). V lost 6 bases to trimming and J lost 2 bases; unmatched junction nucleotides: 10. CDR3 length: 16 amino acids. The chain's CDR3 is CASTLGQREATDTQYF. For the CDR3, the DNA is TGTGCCAGCACCTTAGGACAGCGGGAGGCCACAGATACGCAGTATTTT.

V usage is TRBV7-2 and J usage is TRBJ1-6; weak D call: TRBD1 (5 bases). CDR1 SGHTA and CDR2 FQGNSA come from the germline V gene. This CDR3 is 16 amino acids long. Trimming removed 4 bases from V and 10 bases from J, with 20 bases in between. This chain's CDR3 is CASSSLLVEGRSPLHF. CDR3 nucleotides: TGTGCCAGCAGCTCCCTGCTGGTGGAGGGGCGGTCACCCCTCCACTTT.

This chain links TRBV1 with TRBJ2-7; TRBD2 is taken as the D call from the table, unchecked against the DNA. TRBV1 is listed as a pseudogene. This CDR3 spans 16 amino acids. CDR3 bases: TGCACCAGCAGCCAAGATAGTAGGACTAGCGTAGGCGAGCAGTACTTC. It specifies CTSSQDSRTSVGEQYF.

The chain employs TRBV6-5 and TRBJ2-2; 7 bases map to TRBD2. This CDR3 contains 14 residues. The V segment lost 0 bases and the J segment 5 bases; nucleotides outside the gene matches: 0. The germline CDR1 and CDR2 sequences are MNHEY and SVGAGI. The CDR3 DNA reads as TGTGCCAGCAGTTACTCGCGGGGGACCGGGGAGCTGTTTTTT. This sequence encodes CASSYSRGTGELFF.

The chain couples TRBV24-1 to TRBJ2-3, with 9 bases that match TRBD1. The CDR3 totals 16 residues. Looked up from germline, CDR1 is KGHDR and CDR2 is SFDVKD. Germline trimming cut 2 bases from V and 4 bases from J; bases unmatched to any gene: 6. The CDR3 sequence is CATSDSGQGNADTQYF. CDR3 sequence (DNA): TGTGCCACCAGTGATTCAGGACAGGGGAACGCAGATACGCAGTATTTT.

The chain is built from TRBV10-3 and TRBJ2-6; TRBD1 aligns across 10 bases. This CDR3 contains 18 residues. V was pared by 6 bases and J by 0 bases, with 8 bases of the junction left unmatched. Germline assignment: CDR1 ENHRY and CDR2 SYGVKD. The CDR3 DNA reads TGTGCCATCAGCCCGAGACAGGGGGCAAACTCTGGGGCCAACGTCCTGACTTTC. Its translation is CAISPRQGANSGANVLTF.

The table lists this clone with a count of one. The V gene is TRBV29-1, the J gene TRBJ2-3; D is perhaps TRBD2 (6 bases). This CDR3 spans 15 amino acids. CDR1 is SQVTM, CDR2 ANQGSEA, per germline. V gave up 0 bases and J gave up 5 bases, with 15 bases separating them. The CDR3 DNA is TGCAGCGTTGAAGATTCTGGCATGGGGGGAGATACGCAGTATTTT. Translated, it gives CSVEDSGMGGDTQYF.

The chain carries TRBV30 and TRBJ1-6; no firm D call. V shed 5 bases and J shed 6 bases, with 5 bases lying between them. The CDR3 has 11 residues. Germline assignment: CDR1 GTSNPN and CDR2 SVGIG (reference sequence). The CDR3 nucleotides are TGTGCCTGGGCCTTTAATTCACCCCTCCACTTT. Translated, it gives CAWAFNSPLHF.

The chain carries TRBV6-6 and TRBJ2-7; 8 bases align to TRBD2. CDR3 length: 13 amino acids. Germline assignment: CDR1 MNHNY and CDR2 SVGAGI (reference sequence). V lost 6 bases and J lost 2; bases outside the gene matches: 3. The CDR3 spells CASRKGLAYEQYF. The CDR3 DNA sequence: TGTGCCAGCAGAAAGGGACTAGCCTACGAGCAGTACTTC.

The V and J genes are TRBV5-1 and TRBJ2-3, with 7 bases fitting TRBD2. CDR1 SGHRS and CDR2 YFSETQ come from the germline V gene. The CDR3 runs to 14 residues. The V and J ends lost 6 bases and 3 bases, in that order; junction bases with no gene match: 7. The CDR3 loop reads CASTVHSGTDTQYF. CDR3 DNA sequence: TGCGCCAGCACTGTTCATAGCGGGACAGATACGCAGTATTTT.

The rearrangement links TRBV5-6 to TRBJ2-5, with D tentatively TRBD2 (6 bases). The CDR3 is 13 amino acids. Trimming took off 1 base at V and 5 bases at J, with 9 bases between the two ends. Per the germline V gene, CDR1 is SGHDT and CDR2 is YYEEEE. The CDR3 loop reads CASSLRSGETQYF. As DNA, the CDR3 is TGTGCCAGCAGCTTGAGGAGCGGGGAGACCCAGTACTTC.

The chain couples TRBV24-1 to TRBJ1-2; a weak D match, TRBD1 (5 bases). Germline V gene data show CDR1 as KGHDR and CDR2 as SFDVKD. V shed 2 bases and J shed 6 bases, with 6 bases lying between them. CDR3 length: 12 amino acids. This chain's CDR3 is CATSDWGDGYTF. As DNA, the CDR3 is TGTGCCACCAGTGATTGGGGGGATGGCTACACCTTC.

The chain couples TRBV5-4 to TRBJ2-3; TRBD2 might be the D (5 bases). Trimming stripped 1 base from V and 1 base from J, with 7 bases between. CDR3 length: 14 amino acids. Per germline, CDR1 SGHNT and CDR2 YYREEE (reference sequence). The CDR3 DNA is TGTGCCAGCAGCTTGAACGGGGGCACAGATACGCAGTATTTT. It yields the protein CASSLNGGTDTQYF.

The rearrangement uses TRBV4-3 and TRBJ2-2; D is unresolved. CDR1 and CDR2 from the germline V gene are LGHNA and YSLEER. The V and J ends lost 7 bases and 1 base respectively, with 4 bases between them. The CDR3 spans 12 residues. The DNA of the CDR3 is TGCGCCAGCAATCTGAACACCGGGGAGCTGTTTTTT. This sequence encodes CASNLNTGELFF.

The J gene is TRBJ2-1, the V gene TRBV6-2 or TRBV6-3, with D hard to call. V was shortened by 6 bases and J by 8 bases, with 8 bases between the two germline ends. CDR1 and CDR2 (germline): MNHEY, SVGEGT. The CDR3 is 11 amino acids. CDR3 in DNA: TGTGCCAGCAGCCCCTCCCATGAGCAGTTCTTC. Translation gives CASSPSHEQFF.

The chain combines TRBV6-5 with TRBJ1-2, with TRBD1 as a possible D gene (5 bases). V lost 6 bases and J 0 bases, leaving 14 bases between the germline ends. Germline CDR1 MNHEY, CDR2 SVGAGI. This CDR3 is 15 amino acids long. Here the CDR3 DNA reads TGTGCCAGCAGAGGAGACAGAGCTTCTAACTATGGCTACACCTTC. It encodes CASRGDRASNYGYTF.

The gene calls are TRBV19 and TRBJ1-1; 8 bases line up with TRBD1. Trimming removed 1 base from V and 9 bases from J; junction bases left unmatched: 4. CDR3 size: 13 residues. Per germline, CDR1 LNHDA and CDR2 SQIVND (reference sequence). The CDR3 bases are TGTGCCAGTAGTATAGGGGGACAGGCTCAAGCTTTCTTT. As protein: CASSIGGQAQAFF. Full variable domain (missing parts from reference TRBV19 and TRBJ1-1): DGGITQSPKYLFRKEGQNVTLSCEQNLNHDAMYWYRQDPGQGLRLIYYSQIVNDFQKGDIAEGYSVSREKKESFPLTVTSAQKNPTAFYLCASSIGGQAQAFFGQGTRLTVV.

The CDR3 sequence is CASSPVASGRYEQYF. CDR3 bases: TGTGCCAGCAGCCCCGTGGCTAGCGGGAGGTACGAGCAGTACTTC. This chain connects TRBV9 to TRBJ2-7, with TRBD2 matching over 11 bases. The length of the CDR3 is 15 residues. From germline, CDR1 is SGDLS and CDR2 YYNGEE. Germline trimming cut 4 bases from V and 4 bases from J; bases unmatched to any gene: 7.

The rearrangement joins TRBV9 to TRBJ1-6; D gene uncertain. Germline lookup yields CDR1 SGDLS and CDR2 YYNGEE. V dropped 2 bases and J dropped 0 bases, with 9 bases sitting between them. The CDR3 contains 16 residues. CDR3 coding DNA: TGTGCCAGCAGCGTCGCCGCGGGCTCCTATAATTCACCCCTCCACTTT. Protein sequence: CASSVAAGSYNSPLHF.

The CDR3 loop is CASSTMTTDETNYGYTF. CDR3 DNA: TGTGCCAGCAGCACTATGACGACAGACGAGACTAACTATGGCTACACCTTC. The genes are TRBV21-1 and TRBJ1-2; the table gives TRBD1 as D, unverified against the DNA. TRBV21-1 counts as a pseudogene. The CDR3 is 17 amino acids.